Listed here is a single T cell receptor beta chain. What it binds is not known. Method: immunoSEQ multiplex PCR; TCRdb's copy keeps in-frame clones and lacks some. The sample shows some 9,700 clones, 87% of them seen only once. The time point is: approximately ten-day in vitro stimulation with candidate mutation-associated neoantigen peptide 1. Mismatch repair deficiency was confirmed in all patients, by PCR or immunohistochemistry. Each of roughly 7 ELISpot-reactive candidate peptides was used for 10-day stimulation. The sample originates from a study of PD-1 blockade in mismatch repair-deficient tumors. General study findings and limits: After pembrolizumab, tumor-resident clones rose rapidly, then generally contracted before radiologic responses.

The germline gives CDR1 MNHEY, CDR2 SMNVEV (reference sequence). Trimming cost V 4 bases and J 2 bases, with 15 bases left between them. This CDR3 spans 16 amino acids. The sequence was collected from an adult with mismatch repair-deficient cancer. Here the sequenced sample was cells cultured in vitro, taken from a patient treated with pembrolizumab. The V gene is TRBV27, the J gene TRBJ2-1, with TRBD2 as a possible D gene (7 bases). The CDR3 is CASSYPKGGAYNEQFF. The CDR3 DNA sequence: TGTGCCAGCAGTTACCCTAAAGGGGGGGCCTACAATGAGCAGTTCTTC.